This TCR beta chain derives from a study of T-cell memory formation after mild COVID-19. This clonotype was seen a few times. The authors produced TCR alpha and TCR beta cDNA libraries with sample barcodes and UMIs by 5'RACE using constant-segment primers. TCRdb reanalysed the 5' RACE reads using MiXCR and keeps one entry per CDR3 protein. The repertoire holds roughly 450,000 distinct CDR3 sequences, with about 20% as singletons. Germline V gives CDR1 MNHNY, CDR2 SVGAGI (reference sequence). Trimming shortened V by 6 bases and J by 6 bases, and 7 bases separated the two germline ends. The CDR3 sequence is 11 residues long.

V gene TRBV6-6 combines with J gene TRBJ2-3, with D uncertain. This receptor was obtained from a man aged 18 to 35 who had mild COVID-19 (a few samples of this study predate the infection). Cell type and time point are not known. Source material: PBMCs or a T cell subset sorted from them (not recorded which). CDR3 DNA: TGTGCCAGCAGCAACTGGGATACGCAGTATTTT. Residues: CASSNWDTQYF.